This TCR beta chain was captured in a study of ipilimumab plus nivolumab after autologous stem cell transplantation. The overall study: DLBCL patients had primary refractory or relapsed disease. General study points: Authors suggest TCR repertoire, Treg phenotype and gut microbiota support further study.

Points on this clone: No antigen is known for it.

TCRdb keeps only in-frame clones here, not all; method: immunoSEQ multiplex PCR. The sample records about 16,000 clones, around 68% being singletons. The receptor comes from a male donor with diffuse large B-cell lymphoma. This specimen was PBMCs, taken in a trial of ipilimumab plus nivolumab as post-transplant consolidation.

CDR3: CSARRIGEQYF. In DNA form, the CDR3 reads TGCAGTGCTAGACGAATTGGCGAGCAGTACTTC. The chain links TRBV20-1 to TRBJ2-7; D not certain. The V gene's germline CDR1 is DFQATT and CDR2 SNEGSKA (reference sequence). The CDR3 is 11 amino acids. Deletions cut 2 bases from V and 6 bases from J, with 8 bases between.